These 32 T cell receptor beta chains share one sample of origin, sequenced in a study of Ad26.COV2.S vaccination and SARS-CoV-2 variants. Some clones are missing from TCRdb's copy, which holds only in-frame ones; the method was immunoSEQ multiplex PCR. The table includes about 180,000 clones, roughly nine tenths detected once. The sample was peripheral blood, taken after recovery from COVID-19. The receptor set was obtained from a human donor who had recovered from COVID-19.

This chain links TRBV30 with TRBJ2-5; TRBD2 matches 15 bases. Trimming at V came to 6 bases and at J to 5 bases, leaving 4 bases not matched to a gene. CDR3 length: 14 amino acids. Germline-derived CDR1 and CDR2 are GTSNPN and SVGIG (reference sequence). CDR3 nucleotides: TGTGCCTGTGGACTAGCGGGGGGGCGGGAGACCCAGTACTTC. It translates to CACGLAGGRETQYF.

CDR3 in amino acids: CASSYVSPGSYEQYF. The CDR3 region has the DNA TGTGCCAGCAGTTACGTCTCCCCGGGCTCCTACGAGCAGTACTTC. The rearrangement joins TRBV6-6 to TRBJ2-7; D remains unclear. The CDR3 covers 15 residues. In germline, CDR1 is MNHNY, CDR2 SVGAGI (reference sequence). Trimming removed 2 bases at V and 0 bases at J, with 11 bases between.

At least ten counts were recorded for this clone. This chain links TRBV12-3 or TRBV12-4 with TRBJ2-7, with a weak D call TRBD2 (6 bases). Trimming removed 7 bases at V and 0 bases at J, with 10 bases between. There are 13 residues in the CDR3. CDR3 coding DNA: TGTGCCAGCAACGGCGGGACCTCCTACGAGCAGTACTTC. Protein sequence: CASNGGTSYEQYF.

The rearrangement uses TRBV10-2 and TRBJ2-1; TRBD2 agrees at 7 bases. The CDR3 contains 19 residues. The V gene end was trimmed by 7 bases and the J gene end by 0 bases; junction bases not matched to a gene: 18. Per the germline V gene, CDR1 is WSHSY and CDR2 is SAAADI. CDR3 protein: CASIEKAGVKRSSYNEQFF. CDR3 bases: TGCGCCAGCATCGAGAAGGCGGGAGTCAAAAGGAGCTCCTACAATGAGCAGTTCTTC.

Here the CDR3 reads CASSLVGQGHNEQFF. In DNA form, the CDR3 reads TGTGCCAGCAGCTTAGTCGGACAGGGACACAATGAGCAGTTCTTC. This chain uses TRBV7-3 with TRBJ2-1; 8 nucleotides line up with TRBD1. V was clipped by 2 bases and J by 5 bases; unmatched bases: 5. The germline CDR1 and CDR2 sequences are SGHTA and FQGTGA. The CDR3 runs 15 residues.

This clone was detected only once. CDR3 protein: CSVSGALYEQYF. In DNA form, the CDR3 reads TGCAGCGTCTCGGGGGCCCTCTACGAGCAGTACTTC. This chain joins TRBV29-1 and TRBJ2-7; D is possibly TRBD1 or TRBD2 (6 bases each). Deletions cut 6 bases from V and 3 bases from J, with 12 bases between. CDR3 length: 12 amino acids. The germline gives CDR1 SQVTM, CDR2 ANQGSEA.

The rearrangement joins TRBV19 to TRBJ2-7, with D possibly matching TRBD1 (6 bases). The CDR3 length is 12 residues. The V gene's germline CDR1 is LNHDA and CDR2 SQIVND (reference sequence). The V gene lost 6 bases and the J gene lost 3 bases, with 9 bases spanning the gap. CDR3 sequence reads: CASRSRGYEQYF. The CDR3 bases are TGTGCCAGTAGGAGCAGGGGCTACGAGCAGTACTTC.

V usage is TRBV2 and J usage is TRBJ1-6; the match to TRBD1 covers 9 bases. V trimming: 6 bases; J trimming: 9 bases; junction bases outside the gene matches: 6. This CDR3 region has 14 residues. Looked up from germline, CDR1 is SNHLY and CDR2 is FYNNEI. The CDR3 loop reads CASRWDRVGSPLHF. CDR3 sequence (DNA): TGTGCCAGCAGATGGGACAGGGTCGGTTCACCCCTCCACTTT.

The CDR3: CASSHDDSFGFDEQFF. The CDR3 coding sequence is TGTGCCAGCAGCCACGACGACAGTTTTGGATTCGATGAGCAGTTCTTC. This chain connects TRBV14 to TRBJ2-1; D perhaps matches TRBD1 (5 bases). CDR3 length equals 16 residues. The V gene lost 3 bases and the J gene lost 8 bases, with 20 bases spanning the gap. Germline V gene lookup returns CDR1 SGHDN and CDR2 FVKESK.

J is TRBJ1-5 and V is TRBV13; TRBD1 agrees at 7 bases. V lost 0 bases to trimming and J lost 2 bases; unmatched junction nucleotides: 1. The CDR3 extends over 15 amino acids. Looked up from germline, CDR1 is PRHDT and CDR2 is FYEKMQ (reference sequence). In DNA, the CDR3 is TGTGCCAGCAGCTTAGGCAGGGGGGGCAATCAGCCCCAGCATTTT. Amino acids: CASSLGRGGNQPQHF.

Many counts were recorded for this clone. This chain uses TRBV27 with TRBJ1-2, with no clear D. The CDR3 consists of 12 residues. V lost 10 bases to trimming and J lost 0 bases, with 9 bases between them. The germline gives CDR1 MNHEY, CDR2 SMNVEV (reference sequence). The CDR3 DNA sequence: TGTGCCATGGACCGAGCTAACTATGGCTACACCTTC. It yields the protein CAMDRANYGYTF.

Written as DNA, the CDR3 is TGTGCCAGCAGCGCGGGACGCCAGCCCCAGCATTTT. Protein sequence: CASSAGRQPQHF. V gene TRBV2 combines with J gene TRBJ1-5; D is perhaps TRBD1 (5 bases). The CDR3 is 12 residues long. Germline CDR1 SNHLY, CDR2 FYNNEI. V lost 6 bases, J lost 7 bases, and 10 bases lay in between.

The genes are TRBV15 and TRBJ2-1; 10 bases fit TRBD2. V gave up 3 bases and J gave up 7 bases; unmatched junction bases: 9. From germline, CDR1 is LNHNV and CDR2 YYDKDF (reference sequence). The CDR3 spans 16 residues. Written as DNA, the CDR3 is TGTGCCACCAGCAGGCTCGGGAGACTAGCGGGTAATGAGCAGTTCTTC. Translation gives CATSRLGRLAGNEQFF.

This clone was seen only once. This CDR3 is CASSIGTNLAGDTQYF. The DNA of the CDR3 is TGTGCCAGTAGTATAGGGACTAATCTAGCAGGAGATACGCAGTATTTT. This chain joins TRBV19 and TRBJ2-3; D is possibly TRBD2 (6 bases). Deletions cut 1 base from V and 5 bases from J, with 16 bases between. This CDR3 contains 16 residues. The V gene's germline CDR1 is LNHDA and CDR2 SQIVND (reference sequence).

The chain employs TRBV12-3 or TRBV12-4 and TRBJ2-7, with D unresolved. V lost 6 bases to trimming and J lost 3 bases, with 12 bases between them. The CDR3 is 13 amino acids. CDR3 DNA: TGTGCCAGCAGCCCGCCGGGTTACTACGAGCAGTACTTC. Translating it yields CASSPPGYYEQYF.

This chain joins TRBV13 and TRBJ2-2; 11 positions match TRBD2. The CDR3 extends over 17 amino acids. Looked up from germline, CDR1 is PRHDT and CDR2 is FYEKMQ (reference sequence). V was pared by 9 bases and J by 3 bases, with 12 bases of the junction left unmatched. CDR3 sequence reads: CASPANSGGADTGELFF. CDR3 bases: TGTGCCAGTCCGGCAAATAGCGGGGGGGCTGACACCGGGGAGCTGTTTTTT.

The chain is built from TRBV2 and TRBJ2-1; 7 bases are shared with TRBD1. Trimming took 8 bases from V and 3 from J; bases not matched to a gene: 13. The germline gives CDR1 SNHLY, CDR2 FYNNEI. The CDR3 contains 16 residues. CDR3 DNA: TGTGCCAGCGGACTCGACAGGGAAAGGGTCTACAATGAGCAGTTCTTC. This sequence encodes CASGLDRERVYNEQFF.

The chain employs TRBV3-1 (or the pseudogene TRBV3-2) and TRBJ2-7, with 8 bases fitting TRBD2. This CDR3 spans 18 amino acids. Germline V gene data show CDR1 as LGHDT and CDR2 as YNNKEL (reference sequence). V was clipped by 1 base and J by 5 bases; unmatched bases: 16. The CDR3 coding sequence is TGTGCCAGCAGCCAAGTGAGAGATATCTGGGGACTAGGAGACGAGCAGTACTTC. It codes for CASSQVRDIWGLGDEQYF.

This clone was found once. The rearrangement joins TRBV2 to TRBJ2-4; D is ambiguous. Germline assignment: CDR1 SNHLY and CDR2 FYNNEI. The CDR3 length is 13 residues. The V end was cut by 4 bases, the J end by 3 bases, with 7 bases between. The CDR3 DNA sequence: TGTGCCAGCAGTGGGGTTTTCAAAAACATTCAGTACTTC. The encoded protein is CASSGVFKNIQYF. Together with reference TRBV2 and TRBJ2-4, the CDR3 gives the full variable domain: EPEVTQTPSHQVTQMGQEVILRCVPISNHLYFYWYRQILGQKVEFLVSFYNNEISEKSEIFDDQFSVERPDGSNFTLKIRSTKLEDSAMYFCASSGVFKNIQYFGAGTRLSVL.

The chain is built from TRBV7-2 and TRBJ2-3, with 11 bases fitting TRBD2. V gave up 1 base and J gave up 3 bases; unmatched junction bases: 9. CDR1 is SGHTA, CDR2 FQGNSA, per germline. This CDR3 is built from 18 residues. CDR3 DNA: TGTGCCAGCAGCTTAGGGGCCTCTAGCGGGGGGAGGACAGATACGCAGTATTTT. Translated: CASSLGASSGGRTDTQYF.

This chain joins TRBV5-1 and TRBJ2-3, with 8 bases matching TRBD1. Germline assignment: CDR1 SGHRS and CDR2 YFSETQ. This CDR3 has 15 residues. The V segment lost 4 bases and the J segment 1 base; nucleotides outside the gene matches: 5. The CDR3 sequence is CASSPTGEGTDTQYF. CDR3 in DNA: TGCGCCAGCAGCCCGACAGGGGAAGGCACAGATACGCAGTATTTT.

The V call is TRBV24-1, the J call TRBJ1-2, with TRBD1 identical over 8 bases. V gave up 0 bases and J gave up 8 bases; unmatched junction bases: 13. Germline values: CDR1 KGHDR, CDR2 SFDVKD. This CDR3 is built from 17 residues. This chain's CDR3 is CATSDLVRQGWQNGYTF. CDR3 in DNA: TGTGCCACCAGTGATTTGGTCCGACAGGGGTGGCAAAACGGCTACACCTTC.

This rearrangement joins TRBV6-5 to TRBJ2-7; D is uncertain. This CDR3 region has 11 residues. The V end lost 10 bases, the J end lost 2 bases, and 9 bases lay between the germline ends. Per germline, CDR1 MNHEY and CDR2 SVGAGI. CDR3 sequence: CATHVAYEQYF. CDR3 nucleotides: TGTGCCACCCATGTCGCCTACGAGCAGTACTTC.

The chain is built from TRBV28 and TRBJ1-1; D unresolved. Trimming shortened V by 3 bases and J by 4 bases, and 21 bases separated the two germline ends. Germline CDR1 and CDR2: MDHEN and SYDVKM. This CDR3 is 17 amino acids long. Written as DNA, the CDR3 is TGTGCCAGCAGTTTCCCCGGCCGGCCCTGGGCCACCACTGAAGCTTTCTTT. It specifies CASSFPGRPWATTEAFF.

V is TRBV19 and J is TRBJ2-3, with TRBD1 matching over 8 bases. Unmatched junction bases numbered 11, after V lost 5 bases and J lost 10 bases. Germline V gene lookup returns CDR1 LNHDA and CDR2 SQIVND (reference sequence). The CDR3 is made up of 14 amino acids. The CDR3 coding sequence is TGTGCCAGTAGTTCGCACTCCGGGACAGGAGCGCAGTATTTT. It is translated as CASSSHSGTGAQYF.

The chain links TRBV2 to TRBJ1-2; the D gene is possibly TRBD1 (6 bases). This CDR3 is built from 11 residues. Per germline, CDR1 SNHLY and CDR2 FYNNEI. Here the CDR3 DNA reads TGTGAAGGGGGTCTAAACTATGGCTACACCTTC. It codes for CEGGLNYGYTF.

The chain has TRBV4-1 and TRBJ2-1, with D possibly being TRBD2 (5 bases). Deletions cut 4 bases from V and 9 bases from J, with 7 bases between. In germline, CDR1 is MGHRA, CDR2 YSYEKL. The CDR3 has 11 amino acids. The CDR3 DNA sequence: TGCGCCAGCAGCCTGGGGAGTGAGCAGTTCTTC. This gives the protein CASSLGSEQFF.

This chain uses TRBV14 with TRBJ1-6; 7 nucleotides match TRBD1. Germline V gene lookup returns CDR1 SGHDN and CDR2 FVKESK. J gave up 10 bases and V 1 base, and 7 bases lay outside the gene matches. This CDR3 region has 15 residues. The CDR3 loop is CASSQGTGQGSPLHF. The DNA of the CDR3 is TGTGCCAGCAGCCAAGGGACAGGACAAGGCTCACCCCTCCACTTT.

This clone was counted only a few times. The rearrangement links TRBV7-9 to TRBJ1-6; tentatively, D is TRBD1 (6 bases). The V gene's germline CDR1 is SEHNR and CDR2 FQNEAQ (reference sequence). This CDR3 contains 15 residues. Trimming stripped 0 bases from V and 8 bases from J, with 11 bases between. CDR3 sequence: CASSLAGTFDSPLHF. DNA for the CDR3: TGTGCCAGCAGCTTAGCCGGGACATTCGATTCACCCCTCCACTTT.

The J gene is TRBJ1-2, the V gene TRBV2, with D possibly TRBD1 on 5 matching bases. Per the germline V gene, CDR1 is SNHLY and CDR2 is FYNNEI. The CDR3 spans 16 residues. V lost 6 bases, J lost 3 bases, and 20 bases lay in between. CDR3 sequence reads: CASSEMVLDTDYGYTF. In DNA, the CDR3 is TGTGCCAGCAGCGAGATGGTACTGGACACAGACTATGGCTACACCTTC.

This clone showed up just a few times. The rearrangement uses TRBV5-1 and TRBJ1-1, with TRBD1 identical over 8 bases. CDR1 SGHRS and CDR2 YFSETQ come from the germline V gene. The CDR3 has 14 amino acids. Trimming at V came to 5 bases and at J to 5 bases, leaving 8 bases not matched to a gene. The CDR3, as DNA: TGCGCCAGCAGTTCAGGACAGGGCTTTACTGAAGCTTTCTTT. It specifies CASSSGQGFTEAFF.

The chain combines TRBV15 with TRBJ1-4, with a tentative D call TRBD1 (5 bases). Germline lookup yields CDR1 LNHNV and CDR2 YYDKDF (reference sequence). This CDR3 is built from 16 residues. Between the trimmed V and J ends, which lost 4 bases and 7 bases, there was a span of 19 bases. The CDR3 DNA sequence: TGTGCCACCAGCACCCCCCTCAGAGGGGATGGTGAAAAACTGTTTTTT. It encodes CATSTPLRGDGEKLFF.